This T cell receptor (beta chain) was sequenced during a study of T cell responses to AZD1222 COVID-19 vaccine. Some clones are missing from TCRdb's copy, which holds only in-frame ones; the method was immunoSEQ multiplex PCR. This sample carries 150,000 or so clones, approximately 88% of them seen once, and the ten largest clones take around 5.9%. The CDR3 spans 17 residues. The V and J ends lost 7 bases and 3 bases respectively, with 25 bases between them. Here the sequenced sample was peripheral blood, taken on day 0 of AZD1222 vaccination. The clonotype was recovered from an adult in good health. The chain couples TRBV23-1 to TRBJ2-7; perhaps TRBD1 as D (5 bases). TRBV23-1 is known as an ORF, though its function is uncertain. The DNA of the CDR3 is TGCGCCAGCATCGGGTTAGACAGTTTCGTACCCCTCTACGAGCAGTACTTC. It specifies CASIGLDSFVPLYEQYF.